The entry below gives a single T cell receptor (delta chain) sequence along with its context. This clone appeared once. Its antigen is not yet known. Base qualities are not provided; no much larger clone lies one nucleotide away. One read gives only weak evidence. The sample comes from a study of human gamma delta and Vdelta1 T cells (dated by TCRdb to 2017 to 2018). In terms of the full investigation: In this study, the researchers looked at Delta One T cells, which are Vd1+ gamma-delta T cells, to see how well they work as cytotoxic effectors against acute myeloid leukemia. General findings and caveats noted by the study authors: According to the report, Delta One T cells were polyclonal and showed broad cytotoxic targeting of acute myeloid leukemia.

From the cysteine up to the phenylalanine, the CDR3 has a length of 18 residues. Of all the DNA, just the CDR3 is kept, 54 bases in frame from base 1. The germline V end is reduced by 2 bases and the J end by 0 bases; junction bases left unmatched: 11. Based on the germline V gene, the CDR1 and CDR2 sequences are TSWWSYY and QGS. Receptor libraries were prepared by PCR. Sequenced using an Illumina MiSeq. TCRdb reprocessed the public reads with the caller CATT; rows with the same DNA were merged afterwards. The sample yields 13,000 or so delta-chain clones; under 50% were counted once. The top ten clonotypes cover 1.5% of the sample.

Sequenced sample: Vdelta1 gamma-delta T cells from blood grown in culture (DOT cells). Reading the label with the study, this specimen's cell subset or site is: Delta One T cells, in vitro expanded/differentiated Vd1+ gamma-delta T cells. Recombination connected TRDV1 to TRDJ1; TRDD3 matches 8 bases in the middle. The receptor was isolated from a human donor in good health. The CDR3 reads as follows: CALGELLLTGGYTDKLIF. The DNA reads TGTGCTCTTGGGGAATTGTTGCTTACTGGGGGGTACACCGATAAACTCATCTTT.